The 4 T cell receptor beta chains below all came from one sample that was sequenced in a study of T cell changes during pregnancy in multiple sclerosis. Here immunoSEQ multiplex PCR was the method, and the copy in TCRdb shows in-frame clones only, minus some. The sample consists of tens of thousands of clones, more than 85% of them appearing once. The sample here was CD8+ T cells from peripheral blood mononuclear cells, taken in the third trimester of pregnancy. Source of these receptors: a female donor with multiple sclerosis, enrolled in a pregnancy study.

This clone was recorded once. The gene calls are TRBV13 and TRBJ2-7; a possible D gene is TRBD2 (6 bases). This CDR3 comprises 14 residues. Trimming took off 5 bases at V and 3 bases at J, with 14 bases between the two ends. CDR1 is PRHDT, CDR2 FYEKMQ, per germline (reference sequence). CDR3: CASSQGLDDYEQYF. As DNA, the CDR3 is TGTGCCAGCAGCCAGGGACTCGACGACTACGAGCAGTACTTC. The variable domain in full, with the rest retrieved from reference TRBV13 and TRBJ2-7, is AAGVIQSPRHLIKEKRETATLKCYPIPRHDTVYWYQQGPGQDPQFLISFYEKMQSDKGSIPDRFSAQQFSDYHSELNMSSLELGDSALYFCASSQGLDDYEQYFGPGTRLTVT.

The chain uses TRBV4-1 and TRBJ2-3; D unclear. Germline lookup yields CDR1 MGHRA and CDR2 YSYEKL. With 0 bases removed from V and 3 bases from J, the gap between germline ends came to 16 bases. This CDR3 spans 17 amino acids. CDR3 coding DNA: TGCGCCAGCAGCCAAGACCTCCCGGAGAGACGGACAGATACGCAGTATTTT. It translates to CASSQDLPERRTDTQYF.

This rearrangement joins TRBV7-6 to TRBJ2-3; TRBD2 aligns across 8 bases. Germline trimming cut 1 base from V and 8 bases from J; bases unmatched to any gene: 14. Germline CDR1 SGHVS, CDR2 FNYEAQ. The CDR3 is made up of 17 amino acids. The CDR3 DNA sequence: TGTGCCAGCAGCTTAGATAAGCTAGCGGGTGGCTCTGGTACGCAGTATTTT. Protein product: CASSLDKLAGGSGTQYF. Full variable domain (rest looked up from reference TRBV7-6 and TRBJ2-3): GAGVSQSPRYKVTKRGQDVALRCDPISGHVSLYWYRQALGQGPEFLTYFNYEAQQDKSGLPNDRFSAERPEGSISTLTIQRTEQRDSAMYRCASSLDKLAGGSGTQYFGPGTRLTVL.

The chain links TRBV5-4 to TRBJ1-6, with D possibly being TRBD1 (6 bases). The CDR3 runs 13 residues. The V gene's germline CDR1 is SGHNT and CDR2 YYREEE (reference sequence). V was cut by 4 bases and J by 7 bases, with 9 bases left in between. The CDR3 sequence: CASSRQENSPLHF. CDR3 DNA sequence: TGTGCCAGCAGCCGACAGGAGAATTCACCCCTCCACTTT.